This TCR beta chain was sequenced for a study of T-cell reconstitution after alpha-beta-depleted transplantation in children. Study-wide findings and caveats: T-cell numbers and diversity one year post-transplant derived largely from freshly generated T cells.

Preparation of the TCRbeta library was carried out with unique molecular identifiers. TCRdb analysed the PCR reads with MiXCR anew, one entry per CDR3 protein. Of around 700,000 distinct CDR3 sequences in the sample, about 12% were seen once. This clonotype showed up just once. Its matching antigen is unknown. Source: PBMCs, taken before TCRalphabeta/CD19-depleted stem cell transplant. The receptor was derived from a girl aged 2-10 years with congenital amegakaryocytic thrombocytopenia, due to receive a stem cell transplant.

The CDR3 spells CASSGQPDREDLGNQPQHF. CDR3 bases: TGCGCCAGCAGTGGTCAACCGGACAGGGAAGATTTGGGCAATCAGCCCCAGCATTTT. The chain links TRBV23-1 to TRBJ1-5; 8 positions match TRBD1. TRBV23-1 is assigned to the ORF class and has an uncertain function. The length of the CDR3 is 19 residues. V lost 5 bases to trimming and J lost 2 bases; unmatched junction nucleotides: 17.